This section outlines one T cell receptor (beta chain) sequence together with its context. The antigen is undetermined. Blood replicates held 0.5 ug DNA, tumor or normal breast about 1.5 ug, two each. Assay used: immunoSEQ multiplex PCR; TCRdb lists only in-frame clones, some missing. This table has 70,000 or so clones, approximately 84% appearing once. This sample is drawn from a study of early stage breast cancer tumors. Trimming at V came to 7 bases and at J to 1 base, leaving 8 bases not matched to a gene. The CDR3 length is 14 residues. CDR1 is SQVTM and CDR2 is ANQGSEA in the germline V gene. The study's findings and limits: Compared with adjacent normal breast tissue, tumors showed 2 to 2.5-fold greater T cell density and higher clonality.

This chain uses TRBV29-1 with TRBJ1-2, with 8 bases matching TRBD1. Sequencing input: blood. This clonotype was obtained from a person between 35 and 49 years old with breast cancer. Here the CDR3 reads CSATGDRSNYGYTF. DNA for the CDR3: TGCAGCGCCACCGGGGACAGGAGTAACTATGGCTACACCTTC.